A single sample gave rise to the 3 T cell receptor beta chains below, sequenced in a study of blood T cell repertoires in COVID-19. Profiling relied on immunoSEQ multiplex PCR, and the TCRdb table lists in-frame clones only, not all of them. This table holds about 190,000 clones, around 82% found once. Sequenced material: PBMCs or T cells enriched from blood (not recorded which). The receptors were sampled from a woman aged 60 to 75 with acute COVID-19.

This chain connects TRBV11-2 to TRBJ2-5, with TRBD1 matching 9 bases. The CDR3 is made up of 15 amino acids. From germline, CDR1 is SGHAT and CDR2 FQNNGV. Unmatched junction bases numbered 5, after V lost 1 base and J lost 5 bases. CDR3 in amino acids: CASSLVTGGTETQYF. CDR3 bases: TGTGCCAGCAGCTTAGTGACAGGGGGGACGGAGACCCAGTACTTC.

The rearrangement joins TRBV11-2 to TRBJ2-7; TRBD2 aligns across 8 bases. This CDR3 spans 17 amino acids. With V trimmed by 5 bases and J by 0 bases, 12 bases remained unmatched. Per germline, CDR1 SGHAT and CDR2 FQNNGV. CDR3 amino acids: CASSPRSSGQSSYEQYF. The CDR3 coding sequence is TGTGCCAGCAGCCCACGCTCTAGCGGGCAGAGCTCCTACGAGCAGTACTTC.

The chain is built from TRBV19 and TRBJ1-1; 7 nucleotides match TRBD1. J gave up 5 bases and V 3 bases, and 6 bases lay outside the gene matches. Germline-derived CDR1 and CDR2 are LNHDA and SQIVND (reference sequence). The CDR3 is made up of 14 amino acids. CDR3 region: CASSIDRERTEAFF. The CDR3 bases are TGTGCCAGTAGTATTGACAGGGAGAGAACTGAAGCTTTCTTT.